What follows are 32 T cell receptor beta chains derived from one specimen sequenced in a study of PD-L1 blockade in urothelial cancer. The assay was immunoSEQ multiplex PCR, and TCRdb's table has in-frame clones only and misses some. Of some 97,000 clones listed, 91% are singletons. Here the sequenced sample was PBMCs, taken around atezolizumab (anti-PD-L1) treatment. All receptors derive from a woman older than 75 with urothelial cancer.

The chain uses TRBV10-3 and TRBJ1-1, with TRBD1 identical over 8 bases. The V segment lost 8 bases and the J segment 7 bases; nucleotides outside the gene matches: 9. The CDR3 length is 13 residues. The germline CDR1 and CDR2 sequences are ENHRY and SYGVKD. Written as DNA, the CDR3 is TGTGCCATCGTCTCGGAACAGGGGGGTGAAGCTTTCTTT. It specifies CAIVSEQGGEAFF.

The chain combines TRBV9 with TRBJ2-3, with a tentative D call TRBD1 (5 bases). The germline V gene has CDR1 SGDLS and CDR2 YYNGEE. This CDR3 has 14 residues. V was clipped by 0 bases and J by 7 bases, with 12 bases between them. The CDR3 DNA sequence: TGTGCCAGCAGCGTAGGCAGGGCGGATCATACGCAGTATTTT. It codes for CASSVGRADHTQYF.

This rearrangement joins TRBV5-1 to TRBJ1-3, with D possibly TRBD1 on 5 matching bases. The CDR3 loop spans 14 amino acids. In germline, CDR1 is SGHRS, CDR2 YFSETQ. V dropped 6 bases and J dropped 4 bases, with 14 bases sitting between them. In DNA form, the CDR3 reads TGCGCCAGCACCCAGGGAAATGGAGGAAACACCATATATTTT. Protein product: CASTQGNGGNTIYF. The full variable domain, in which reference TRBV5-1 and TRBJ1-3 provide the parts outside the CDR3, is KAGVTQTPRYLIKTRGQQVTLSCSPISGHRSVSWYQQTPGQGLQFLFEYFSETQRNKGNFPGRFSGRQFSNSRSEMNVSTLELGDSALYLCASTQGNGGNTIYFGEGSWLTVV.

This chain links TRBV9 with TRBJ2-3; 10 positions match TRBD2. V shed 0 bases and J 1 base; nucleotides not matched to a gene: 11. Germline CDR1 is SGDLS and CDR2 is YYNGEE. The CDR3 is made up of 19 amino acids. The CDR3 bases are TGTGCCAGCAGCGTAGCGGCTAGCGGGAGTCTCATCGGCACAGATACGCAGTATTTT. The encoded protein is CASSVAASGSLIGTDTQYF.

The chain recombines TRBV28 with TRBJ1-1, with no clear D. Germline V gene data show CDR1 as MDHEN and CDR2 as SYDVKM. There are 15 residues in the CDR3. Trimming took off 4 bases at V and 1 base at J, with 13 bases between the two ends. This CDR3 is CASSSIGSGNTEAFF. The CDR3 bases are TGTGCCAGCAGTTCTATAGGCTCGGGGAACACTGAAGCTTTCTTT.

The genes are TRBV28 and TRBJ1-1; a possible D gene is TRBD1 (6 bases). Germline CDR1 reads MDHEN; CDR2 reads SYDVKM. V lost 6 bases and J lost 0, with 11 bases in between. The CDR3 sequence is 14 residues long. The CDR3 sequence: CASSTWTVNTEAFF. The CDR3 region has the DNA TGTGCCAGCAGCACCTGGACAGTGAACACTGAAGCTTTCTTT.

In DNA, the CDR3 is TGCGCCAGCAGCCCGGGGGGGGGAAGCTCTGGAAACACCATATATTTT. Translated: CASSPGGGSSGNTIYF. The genes are TRBV5-1 and TRBJ1-3; D may be TRBD1 (5 bases). This CDR3 is 16 amino acids long. Germline assignment: CDR1 SGHRS and CDR2 YFSETQ. The V and J ends lost 4 bases and 0 bases respectively, with 14 bases between them.

The chain has TRBV30 and TRBJ2-7; 7 nucleotides line up with TRBD1. Trimming removed 4 bases from V and 2 bases from J; junction bases left unmatched: 2. This CDR3 region has 12 residues. CDR1 and CDR2 from the germline V gene are GTSNPN and SVGIG (reference sequence). The CDR3 spells CAWTTGTYEQYF. The CDR3 DNA reads TGTGCCTGGACGACAGGGACCTACGAGCAGTACTTC. Filled out from reference TRBV30 and TRBJ2-7, the complete variable domain reads SQTIHQWPATLVQPVGSPLSLECTVEGTSNPNLYWYRQAAGRGLQLLFYSVGIGQISSEVPQNLSASRPQDRQFILSSKKLLLSDSGFYLCAWTTGTYEQYFGPGTRLTVT.

This chain uses TRBV14 with TRBJ1-5; a weak D match, TRBD1 (6 bases). Germline loops: CDR1 SGHDN, CDR2 FVKESK. V lost 1 base, J lost 4 bases, and 11 bases lay in between. The CDR3 is made up of 15 amino acids. This CDR3 is CASSQGGTGNQPQHF. The CDR3 DNA reads as TGTGCCAGCAGCCAAGGGGGAACAGGGAATCAGCCCCAGCATTTT.

The count of this clone is one. The V gene is TRBV5-1, the J gene TRBJ2-1; D remains ambiguous. The CDR3 is made up of 15 amino acids. V lost 1 base and J 0 bases, leaving 8 bases between the germline ends. CDR1 and CDR2 (germline): SGHRS, YFSETQ. This CDR3 reads CASSLTQDSYNEQFF. Written as DNA, the CDR3 is TGCGCCAGCAGCTTGACCCAGGACTCCTACAATGAGCAGTTCTTC.

The CDR3 loop reads CASSTTGSDQPQHF. For the CDR3, the DNA is TGTGCCAGTAGTACCACAGGGAGCGATCAGCCCCAGCATTTT. The gene calls are TRBV19 and TRBJ1-5; tentatively, D is TRBD1 (6 bases). The CDR3 totals 14 residues. V shed 4 bases and J shed 5 bases, with 12 bases lying between them. Per germline, CDR1 LNHDA and CDR2 SQIVND (reference sequence).

The chain combines TRBV6-1 with TRBJ2-5; TRBD1 agrees at 8 bases. Trimming at V came to 4 bases and at J to 4 bases, leaving 5 bases not matched to a gene. The germline V gene encodes CDR1 MNHNS and CDR2 SASEGT. The CDR3 is made up of 14 amino acids. CDR3 protein: CASSVGRGRETQYF. CDR3 nucleotides: TGTGCCAGCAGTGTTGGCAGGGGGCGAGAGACCCAGTACTTC.

V gene TRBV5-1 combines with J gene TRBJ1-4, with a tentative D call TRBD1 (6 bases). Trimming pared 4 bases from V and 8 bases from J, leaving 18 bases between. The germline gives CDR1 SGHRS, CDR2 YFSETQ. The CDR3 has 15 amino acids. The CDR3 loop reads CASSTRGATAEKLFF. DNA for the CDR3: TGCGCCAGCAGCACCCGGGGGGCCACGGCGGAAAAACTGTTTTTT.

Only one count was recorded for this clone. CDR3 protein: CASSLVVTEQTQYF. The CDR3 DNA is TGTGCCAGCAGCTTGGTCGTAACTGAACAGACCCAGTACTTC. The chain joins TRBV5-8 to TRBJ2-5, with D unresolved. V lost 0 bases, J lost 6 bases, and 12 bases lay in between. The CDR3 has 14 amino acids. Looked up from germline, CDR1 is SGHTS and CDR2 is YDEGEE.

This clone appeared once. The V gene is TRBV28, the J gene TRBJ1-5; 7 bases line up with TRBD1. This CDR3 comprises 14 residues. CDR1 MDHEN and CDR2 SYDVKM come from the germline V gene. The V segment lost 6 bases and the J segment 5 bases; nucleotides outside the gene matches: 7. This CDR3 reads CASRRQGTDQPQHF. CDR3 in DNA: TGTGCCAGCAGGCGACAGGGAACGGATCAGCCCCAGCATTTT.

This chain uses TRBV2 with TRBJ2-7; 15 nucleotides align to TRBD2. V lost 4 bases to trimming and J lost 7 bases; unmatched junction nucleotides: 5. The CDR3 is made up of 15 amino acids. Germline V gives CDR1 SNHLY, CDR2 FYNNEI. This CDR3 reads CASSGGTSGRYEQYF. CDR3 DNA: TGTGCCAGCAGTGGGGGGACTAGCGGGAGGTATGAGCAGTACTTC.

This clone was seen a single time. The chain carries TRBV7-9 and TRBJ2-7; D possibly corresponds to TRBD1 (6 bases). Germline V gene sequence: CDR1 SEHNR, CDR2 FQNEAQ (reference sequence). The ends were cut back, 6 bases at V and 4 bases at J, with 19 bases in the middle. The CDR3 consists of 15 residues. The CDR3 here is CASSPFGQNGYEQYF. The CDR3 DNA is TGTGCCAGCAGTCCGTTCGGACAGAATGGGTACGAGCAGTACTTC.

As to this clone: At one of its ends the junction is not consistent with the germline gene, which may arise from a read error. The chain couples TRBV11-2 to TRBJ2-3; weak D call: TRBD2 (5 bases). Germline loops: CDR1 SGHAT, CDR2 FQNNGV. The CDR3 is 14 residues long. CDR3 sequence reads: CASSLRGSTDTQYF. CDR3 nucleotide sequence: TGTGCCAGCAGCTTAAGAGGGAGCACCGATACGCAGTATTTT.

The chain employs TRBV28 and TRBJ2-1; no clear D gene. The CDR3 spans 12 residues. CDR1 and CDR2 (germline): MDHEN, SYDVKM. V lost 4 bases and J lost 9, with 10 bases in between. This chain's CDR3 is CASSSSVGEQFF. The CDR3 DNA follows: TGTGCCAGCAGTTCCAGCGTAGGTGAGCAGTTCTTC.

The V call is TRBV5-1, the J call TRBJ1-5; 9 nucleotides agree with TRBD1. The CDR3 has 14 residues. J gave up 7 bases and V 0 bases, and 2 bases lay outside the gene matches. Germline V gives CDR1 SGHRS, CDR2 YFSETQ. The CDR3 coding sequence is TGCGCCAGCAGCTTGGGGACAGGGGTCCAGCCCCAGCATTTT. This gives the protein CASSLGTGVQPQHF.

The rearrangement joins TRBV2 to TRBJ1-5; TRBD1 aligns across 8 bases. V lost 11 bases, J lost 4 bases, and 7 bases stayed unmatched. The CDR3 consists of 13 residues. The germline CDR1 and CDR2 sequences are SNHLY and FYNNEI. CDR3 sequence (DNA): TGTGCCTCCGCGACAGGGGTTAATCAGCCCCAGCATTTT. It encodes CASATGVNQPQHF.

V and J are TRBV2 and TRBJ2-2, with 9 bases identical to TRBD1. The germline CDR1 and CDR2 sequences are SNHLY and FYNNEI. The CDR3 is 16 amino acids. With 6 bases clipped from V and 4 bases from J, the junction kept 9 bases outside the gene matches. The CDR3 sequence is CASRLQGASGTGELFF. As DNA, the CDR3 is TGTGCCAGCAGGTTACAGGGGGCCTCGGGCACCGGGGAGCTGTTTTTT.

The rearrangement uses TRBV9 and TRBJ2-7; D possibly corresponds to TRBD2 (5 bases). Between the trimmed V and J ends, which lost 0 bases and 3 bases, there was a span of 10 bases. This CDR3 region has 14 residues. Per germline, CDR1 SGDLS and CDR2 YYNGEE. Here the CDR3 reads CASSVAAVNYEQYF. The CDR3 bases are TGTGCCAGCAGCGTAGCAGCGGTTAACTACGAGCAGTACTTC. The complete variable domain, with remaining parts taken from reference TRBV9 and TRBJ2-7, reads DSGVTQTPKHLITATGQRVTLRCSPRSGDLSVYWYQQSLDQGLQFLIQYYNGEERAKGNILERFSAQQFPDLHSELNLSSLELGDSALYFCASSVAAVNYEQYFGPGTRLTVT.

In its sample, this clone was seen a few times. This chain uses TRBV30 with TRBJ1-5; D possibly corresponds to TRBD1 (5 bases). This CDR3 contains 13 residues. Germline assignment: CDR1 GTSNPN and CDR2 SVGIG (reference sequence). V was clipped by 5 bases and J by 4 bases, with 12 bases between them. In nucleotides, the CDR3 is TGTGCCTGGGGGAATGCAGGGAATCAGCCCCAGCATTTT. It specifies CAWGNAGNQPQHF.

The V gene is TRBV27, the J gene TRBJ2-2; tentatively, D is TRBD1 (6 bases). Germline CDR1 is MNHEY and CDR2 is SMNVEV (reference sequence). The CDR3 spans 15 residues. Trimming cost V 5 bases and J 4 bases, with 14 bases left between them. CDR3: CASSAGTKSTGELFF. The CDR3 DNA follows: TGTGCCAGCAGTGCCGGGACAAAGAGCACCGGGGAGCTGTTTTTT.

The chain links TRBV25-1 to TRBJ1-2; D call uncertain. The CDR3 runs 13 residues. Germline V gene lookup returns CDR1 MGHDK and CDR2 SYGVNS. V was pared by 7 bases and J by 2 bases, with 11 bases between. CDR3 sequence (DNA): TGTGCCAGCACCCCAGGTGCCAACTATGGCTACACCTTC. It specifies CASTPGANYGYTF.

This clone was counted once. V usage is TRBV6-5 and J usage is TRBJ2-7, with a weak D call TRBD2 (5 bases). This CDR3 is 14 amino acids long. Germline V gene data show CDR1 as MNHEY and CDR2 as SVGAGI. Trimming shortened V by 4 bases and J by 2 bases, and 12 bases separated the two germline ends. DNA for the CDR3: TGTGCCAGCAGTTCGGACTGGAGCACCTACGAGCAGTACTTC. Encoded protein: CASSSDWSTYEQYF.

The V gene is TRBV5-4, the J gene TRBJ1-1, with TRBD1 identical over 9 bases. Trimming removed 4 bases from V and 5 bases from J; junction bases left unmatched: 6. Germline-derived CDR1 and CDR2 are SGHNT and YYREEE (reference sequence). The CDR3 length is 14 residues. The CDR3 DNA reads as TGTGCCAGCAGCCAGGGACAGGGAGGGACTGAAGCTTTCTTT. Protein: CASSQGQGGTEAFF.

This clone has more than one count but fewer than ten. The chain recombines TRBV28 with TRBJ1-4, with D uncertain. The CDR3 has 14 amino acids. V was shortened by 3 bases and J by 3 bases, with 8 bases between the two germline ends. From germline, CDR1 is MDHEN and CDR2 SYDVKM. The CDR3 DNA is TGTGCCAGCAGTTTCCTACCCTCTAATGAAAAACTGTTTTTT. It specifies CASSFLPSNEKLFF. Based on the CDR3 plus reference TRBV28 and TRBJ1-4, the full variable domain is DVKVTQSSRYLVKRTGEKVFLECVQDMDHENMFWYRQDPGLGLRLIYFSYDVKMKEKGDIPEGYSVSREKKERFSLILESASTNQTSMYLCASSFLPSNEKLFFGSGTQLSVL.

V is TRBV27 and J is TRBJ2-1; the D gene is possibly TRBD2 (6 bases). This CDR3 has 15 residues. Per the germline V gene, CDR1 is MNHEY and CDR2 is SMNVEV (reference sequence). Trimming removed 7 bases at V and 5 bases at J, with 18 bases between. The DNA for the CDR3 is TGTGCCAGCACCGAGGTGGGGGGACCGAACAATGAGCAGTTCTTC. Translation gives CASTEVGGPNNEQFF.

The V gene is TRBV14, the J gene TRBJ1-1, with a tentative D call TRBD1 (6 bases). Germline V gene lookup returns CDR1 SGHDN and CDR2 FVKESK. The V gene lost 3 bases and the J gene lost 2 bases, with 13 bases spanning the gap. This CDR3 comprises 15 residues. CDR3 DNA: TGTGCCAGCAGCCACTACGGGACACCTAACACTGAAGCTTTCTTT. The encoded protein is CASSHYGTPNTEAFF. The entire variable domain, with the rest obtained from reference TRBV14 and TRBJ1-1, is as follows: EAGVTQFPSHSVIEKGQTVTLRCDPISGHDNLYWYRRVMGKEIKFLLHFVKESKQDESGMPNNRFLAERTGGTYSTLKVQPAELEDSGVYFCASSHYGTPNTEAFFGQGTRLTVV.

This clone was detected only a few times. V is TRBV5-1 and J is TRBJ2-7; 8 nucleotides agree with TRBD2. CDR1 is SGHRS, CDR2 YFSETQ, per germline. The CDR3 length is 14 residues. V lost 0 bases to trimming and J lost 5 bases; unmatched junction nucleotides: 4. CDR3: CASSLGTSYDEQYF. The CDR3 nucleotides read TGCGCCAGCAGCTTGGGGACTAGCTATGACGAGCAGTACTTC. The whole variable domain, remainder taken from reference TRBV5-1 and TRBJ2-7, is KAGVTQTPRYLIKTRGQQVTLSCSPISGHRSVSWYQQTPGQGLQFLFEYFSETQRNKGNFPGRFSGRQFSNSRSEMNVSTLELGDSALYLCASSLGTSYDEQYFGPGTRLTVT.